The sequence of this T cell receptor (beta chain) was determined in a study of PD-1 blockade in classical Hodgkin lymphoma. Notes on the study in general: Similar baseline diversity was found in complete responders and newly diagnosed patients. Nivolumab initiation under 1 year post-ASCT meant exclusion. Diminished baseline TCR diversity has been reported in newly diagnosed patients relative to healthy donors.

The patients all showed relapse after autologous stem cell transplantation, while their brentuximab vedotin exposure varied. The patients, who had relapsed/refractory classical Hodgkin lymphoma, achieved best responses of complete response, partial response or progressive disease. The repertoire was sequenced with immunoSEQ multiplex PCR; TCRdb's copy has only in-frame clones and lacks some. The data hold more than 70,000 clones, with 80% to 95% observed a single time. CDR1 is MNHEY and CDR2 is SMNVEV in the germline V gene (reference sequence). The CDR3 is made up of 12 amino acids. V shed 6 bases and J shed 10 bases, with 13 bases lying between them. A remark on this clone: Its antigen is as yet unknown.

The source of this sequence is a human donor with classical Hodgkin lymphoma. This chain links TRBV27 with TRBJ1-5, with D perhaps matching TRBD1 (5 bases). This specimen consisted of peripheral blood mononuclear cells (PBMCs), obtained before the second cycle of nivolumab. The CDR3 loop is CASRTSQGPQHF. CDR3 DNA sequence: TGTGCCAGCAGGACTAGCCAGGGCCCCCAGCATTTT.